This TCR beta chain was profiled in a study of blood T cell repertoires in COVID-19 (dated by TCRdb to 2018 to 2021). About the full investigation: Collaborator samples came from the United States, Italy and Spain and covered acute and convalescent phases of COVID-19. The prospective study material was composed of cDNA or gDNA derived from T cells, B-cell-depleted T cells, or PBMCs. The dataset comprised deeply sampled blood TCRbeta repertoires from subjects exposed to, actively infected with, or recovered from COVID-19. The repertoires were released in a freely available public database meant as a resource for research on the immune response to SARS-CoV-2. Samples came from the ongoing ImmuneRACE study (first 160 participants) plus 1,254 subjects from 6 global collaborators. A de-identified subject ID, COVID-19 status, age in years and sex were almost always included in the sample metadata. Where available, HLA class I and class II types were obtained from metadata supplied by the sample provider rather than from assay-based typing. Results the study describes overall, beyond this receptor: The quantity of clinical and demographic metadata differed by source and by participant and was supplied without curation.

Concerning this clone: Its antigen is not yet known. No base quality values were provided; no much bigger clone lies one nucleotide off.

From its cysteine to its phenylalanine, the CDR3 spans 14 amino acids. Of all the DNA, just the CDR3 is kept, 42 bases in frame from base 1. Looking up the germline V gene yields CDR1 SGDLS and CDR2 YYNGEE. V trim: 3 bases; J trim: 5 bases; unmatched bases: 6. In the prospective study, participants were 18 to 89 years old, resided in about 25 geographic areas of the United States, and were enrolled through a virtual design. In the prospective study, cohorts were assigned on the basis of participant-reported clinical history obtained from a screening survey and a study questionnaire. ImmuneRACE Cohort 3 recovered participants were defined by two consecutive negative NP/OP PCR tests, healthcare professional clearance, or symptom resolution. Each participant in the prospective study had whole blood, serum and a nasopharyngeal or oropharyngeal swab collected by mobile phlebotomists. Prospective study participants could optionally give additional blood draws and questionnaires over an approximately 2-month period. Before DNA extraction, prospective study blood samples were shipped either frozen or at room temperature.

The immunoSEQ Assay, a bias-controlled multiplex PCR, was used to amplify TCRbeta CDR3 regions from genomic DNA. The paper's processing steps were these. Within the assay, amplification of reference gene primers was used to estimate how many nucleated cells each sample contained. Sequence reads were collapsed and filtered to measure the absolute abundance of every unique TCRbeta CDR3 rearrangement. Productive Simpson clonality was computed per sample as the square root of Simpson's diversity index over productive rearrangements. In its TCRdb copy, this immuneACCESS table keeps in-frame sequences only and misses some clones. Where compared with another copy, unresolved V genes explain less than half of these, and the others have no known cause. V, J and clone size derive from that table, while D and trimming were established from the DNA sequence. Here the sample has 200,000 to 250,000 clones; about 84% occur a single time. Around 2% of the sample rests with the top ten.

The rearranged chain carries TRBV9 and TRBJ2-7; 9 central nucleotides agree with TRBD2. This TCR was sampled from a woman between 50 and 59 years old who had recovered from COVID-19. The sequenced sample consisted of PBMCs or T cells enriched from blood (not recorded which). The CDR3 region reads CASSAIAGAHEQYF. In nucleotide form, the sequence is TGTGCCAGCAGCGCCATAGCGGGAGCCCACGAGCAGTACTTC.